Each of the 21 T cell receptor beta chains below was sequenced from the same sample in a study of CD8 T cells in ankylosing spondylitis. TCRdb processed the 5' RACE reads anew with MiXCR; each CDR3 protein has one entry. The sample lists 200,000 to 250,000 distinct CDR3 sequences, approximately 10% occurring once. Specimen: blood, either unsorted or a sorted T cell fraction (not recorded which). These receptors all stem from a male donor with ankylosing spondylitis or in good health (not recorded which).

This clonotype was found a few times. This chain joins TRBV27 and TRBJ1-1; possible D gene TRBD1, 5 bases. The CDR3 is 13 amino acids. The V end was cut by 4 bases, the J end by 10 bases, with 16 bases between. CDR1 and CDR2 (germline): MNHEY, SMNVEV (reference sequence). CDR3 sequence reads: CASSYQGEVVAFF. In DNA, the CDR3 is TGTGCCAGCAGTTATCAAGGGGAGGTCGTAGCTTTCTTT.

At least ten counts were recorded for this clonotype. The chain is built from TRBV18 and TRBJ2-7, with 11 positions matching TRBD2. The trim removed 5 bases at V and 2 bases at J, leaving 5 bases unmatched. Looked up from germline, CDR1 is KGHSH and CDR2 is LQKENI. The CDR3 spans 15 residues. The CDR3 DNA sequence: TGTGCCAGCTCATCCGGGACTAGCGGTCCCTACGAGCAGTACTTC. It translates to CASSSGTSGPYEQYF.

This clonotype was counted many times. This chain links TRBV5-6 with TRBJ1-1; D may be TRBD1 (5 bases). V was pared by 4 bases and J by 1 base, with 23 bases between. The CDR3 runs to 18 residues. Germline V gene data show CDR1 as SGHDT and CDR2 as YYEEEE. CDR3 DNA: TGTGCCAGCAGCCTCCTTAGTTCGGGGGTAGAGTCGAACACTGAAGCTTTCTTT. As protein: CASSLLSSGVESNTEAFF.

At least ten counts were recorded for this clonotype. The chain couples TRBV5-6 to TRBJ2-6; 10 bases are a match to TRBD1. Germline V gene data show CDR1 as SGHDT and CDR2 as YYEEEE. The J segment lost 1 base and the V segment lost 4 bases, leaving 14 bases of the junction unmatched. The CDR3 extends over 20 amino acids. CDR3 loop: CASSMRGLGQGPSGANVLTF. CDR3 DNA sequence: TGTGCCAGCAGCATGCGCGGTCTGGGACAGGGGCCGTCTGGGGCCAACGTCCTGACTTTC.

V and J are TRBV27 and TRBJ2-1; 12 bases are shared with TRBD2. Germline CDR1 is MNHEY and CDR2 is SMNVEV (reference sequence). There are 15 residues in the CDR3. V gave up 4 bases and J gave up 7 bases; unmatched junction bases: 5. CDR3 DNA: TGTGCCAGCAGTTCCGGGACTAGCGGGTGGAATGAGCAGTTCTTC. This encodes CASSSGTSGWNEQFF.

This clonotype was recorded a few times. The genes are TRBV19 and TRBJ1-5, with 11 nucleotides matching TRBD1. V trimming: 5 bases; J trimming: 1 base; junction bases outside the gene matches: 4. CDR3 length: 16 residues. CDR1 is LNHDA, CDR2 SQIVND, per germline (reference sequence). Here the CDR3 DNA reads TGTGCCAGTAGTGATGGACAGGGGGCGAGCAATCAGCCCCAGCATTTT. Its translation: CASSDGQGASNQPQHF. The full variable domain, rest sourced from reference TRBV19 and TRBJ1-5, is DGGITQSPKYLFRKEGQNVTLSCEQNLNHDAMYWYRQDPGQGLRLIYYSQIVNDFQKGDIAEGYSVSREKKESFPLTVTSAQKNPTAFYLCASSDGQGASNQPQHFGDGTRLSIL.

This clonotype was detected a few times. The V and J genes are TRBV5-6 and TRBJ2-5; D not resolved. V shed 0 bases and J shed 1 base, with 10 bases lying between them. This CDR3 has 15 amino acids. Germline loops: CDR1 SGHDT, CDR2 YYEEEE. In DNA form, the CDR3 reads TGTGCCAGCAGCTTGGATGACCCGCCCCAAGAGACCCAGTACTTC. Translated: CASSLDDPPQETQYF.

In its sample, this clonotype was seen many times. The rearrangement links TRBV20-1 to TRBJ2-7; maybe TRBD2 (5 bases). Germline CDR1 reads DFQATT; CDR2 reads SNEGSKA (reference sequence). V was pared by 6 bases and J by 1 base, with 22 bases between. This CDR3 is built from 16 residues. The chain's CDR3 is CSASGSGRTHSYEQYF. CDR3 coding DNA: TGCAGTGCGTCCGGAAGCGGACGGACTCATTCCTACGAGCAGTACTTC.

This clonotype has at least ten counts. The CDR3 here is CASRPETGGAYYGYTF. The DNA for the CDR3 is TGTGCCAGCAGGCCCGAAACAGGGGGCGCGTACTATGGCTACACCTTC. The genes are TRBV6-1 and TRBJ1-2, with 9 bases that match TRBD1. Trimming took 6 bases from V and 3 from J; bases not matched to a gene: 11. This CDR3 contains 16 residues. Per the germline V gene, CDR1 is MNHNS and CDR2 is SASEGT.

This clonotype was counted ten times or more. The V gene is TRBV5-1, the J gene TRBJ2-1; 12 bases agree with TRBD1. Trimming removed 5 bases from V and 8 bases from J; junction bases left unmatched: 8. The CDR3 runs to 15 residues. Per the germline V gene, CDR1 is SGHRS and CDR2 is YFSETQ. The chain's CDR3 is CASRPGTGGIYEQFF. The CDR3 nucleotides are TGCGCCAGCAGGCCCGGGACAGGGGGCATCTATGAGCAGTTCTTC.

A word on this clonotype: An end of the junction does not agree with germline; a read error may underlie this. CDR3 bases: TGCACCAGCAGCTCTCCTAGCGGGGGGAACAATGAGCAGTTCTTC. It translates to CTSSSPSGGNNEQFF. V and J are TRBV5-1 and TRBJ2-1; 11 bases map to TRBD2. This CDR3 has 15 residues. CDR1 SGHRS and CDR2 YFSETQ come from the germline V gene.

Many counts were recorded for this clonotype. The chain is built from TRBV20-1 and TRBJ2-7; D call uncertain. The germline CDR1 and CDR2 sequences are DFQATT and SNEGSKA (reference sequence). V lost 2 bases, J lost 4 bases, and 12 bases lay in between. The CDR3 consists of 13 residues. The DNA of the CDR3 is TGCAGTGCTAGAAGACTCCTTATTTACGAGCAGTACTTC. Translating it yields CSARRLLIYEQYF.

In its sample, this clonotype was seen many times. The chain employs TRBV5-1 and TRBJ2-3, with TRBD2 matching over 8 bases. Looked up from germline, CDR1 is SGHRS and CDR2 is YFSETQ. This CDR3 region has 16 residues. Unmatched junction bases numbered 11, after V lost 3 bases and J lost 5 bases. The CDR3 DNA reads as TGCGCCAGCAGCTGGGGTCAGGCGGGGGGTAGAGATACGCAGTATTTT. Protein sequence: CASSWGQAGGRDTQYF.

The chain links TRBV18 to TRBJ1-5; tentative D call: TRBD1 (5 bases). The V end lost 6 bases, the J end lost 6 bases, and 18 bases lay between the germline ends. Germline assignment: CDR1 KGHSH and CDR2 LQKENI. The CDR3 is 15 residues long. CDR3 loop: CASSQVSTGRQPQHF. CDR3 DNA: TGTGCCAGCTCCCAGGTTTCGACGGGGCGTCAGCCCCAGCATTTT.

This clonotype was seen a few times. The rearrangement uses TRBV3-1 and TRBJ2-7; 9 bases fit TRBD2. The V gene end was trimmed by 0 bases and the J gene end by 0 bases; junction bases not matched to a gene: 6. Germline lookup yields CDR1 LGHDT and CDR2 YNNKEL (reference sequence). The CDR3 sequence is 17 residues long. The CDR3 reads CASSQDPGLASSYEQYF. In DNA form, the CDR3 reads TGTGCCAGCAGCCAAGACCCTGGACTAGCGAGCTCCTACGAGCAGTACTTC.

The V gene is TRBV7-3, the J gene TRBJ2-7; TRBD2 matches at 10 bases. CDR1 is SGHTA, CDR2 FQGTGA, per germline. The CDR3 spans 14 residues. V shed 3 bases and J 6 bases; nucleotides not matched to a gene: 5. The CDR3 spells CASSFEAGGSEQYF. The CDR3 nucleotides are TGTGCCAGCAGCTTTGAAGCGGGGGGGTCCGAGCAGTACTTC.

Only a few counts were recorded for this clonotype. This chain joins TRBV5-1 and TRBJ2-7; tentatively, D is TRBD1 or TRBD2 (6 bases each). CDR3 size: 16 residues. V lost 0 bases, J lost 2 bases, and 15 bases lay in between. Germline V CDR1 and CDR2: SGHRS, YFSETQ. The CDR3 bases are TGCGCCAGCAGCTTGGAGTCCGGGGGCGAGCCCTACGAGCAGTACTTC. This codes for CASSLESGGEPYEQYF.

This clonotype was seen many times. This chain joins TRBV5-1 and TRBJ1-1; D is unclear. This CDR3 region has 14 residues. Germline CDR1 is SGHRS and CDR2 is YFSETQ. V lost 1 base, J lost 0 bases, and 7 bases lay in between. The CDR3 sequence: CASSLYELNTEAFF. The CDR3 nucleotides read TGCGCCAGCAGCTTGTATGAGTTGAACACTGAAGCTTTCTTT.

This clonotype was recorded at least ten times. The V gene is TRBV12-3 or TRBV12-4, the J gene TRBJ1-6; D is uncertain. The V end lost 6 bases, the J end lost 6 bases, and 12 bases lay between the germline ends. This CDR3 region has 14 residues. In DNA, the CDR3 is TGTGCCAGCAGCCCCGATTCACGTAATTCACCCCTCCACTTT. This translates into CASSPDSRNSPLHF.

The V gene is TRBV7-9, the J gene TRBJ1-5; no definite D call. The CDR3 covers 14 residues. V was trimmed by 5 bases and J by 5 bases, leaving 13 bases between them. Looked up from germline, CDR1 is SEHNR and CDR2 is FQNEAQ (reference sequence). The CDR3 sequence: CASSGTFGDQPQHF. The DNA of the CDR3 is TGTGCCAGCAGCGGTACGTTTGGAGATCAGCCCCAGCATTTT.

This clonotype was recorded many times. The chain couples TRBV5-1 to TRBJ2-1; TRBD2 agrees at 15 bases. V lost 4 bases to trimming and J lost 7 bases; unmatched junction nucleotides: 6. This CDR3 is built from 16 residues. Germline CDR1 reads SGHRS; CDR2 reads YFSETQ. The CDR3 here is CASSPGTSGGWNEQFF. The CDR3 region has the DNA TGCGCCAGCAGCCCCGGGACTAGCGGGGGGTGGAATGAGCAGTTCTTC.